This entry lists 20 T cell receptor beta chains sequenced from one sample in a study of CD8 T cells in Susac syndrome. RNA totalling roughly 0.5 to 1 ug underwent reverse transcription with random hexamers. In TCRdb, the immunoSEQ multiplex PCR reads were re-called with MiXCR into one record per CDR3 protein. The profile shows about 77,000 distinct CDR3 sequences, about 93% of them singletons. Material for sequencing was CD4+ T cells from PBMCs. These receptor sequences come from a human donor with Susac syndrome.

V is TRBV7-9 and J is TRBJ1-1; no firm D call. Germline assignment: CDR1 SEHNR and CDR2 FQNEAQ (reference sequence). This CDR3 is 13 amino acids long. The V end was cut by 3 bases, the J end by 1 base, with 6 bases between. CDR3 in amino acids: CASSFAPNTEAFF. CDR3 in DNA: TGTGCCAGCAGCTTTGCCCCGAACACTGAAGCTTTCTTT. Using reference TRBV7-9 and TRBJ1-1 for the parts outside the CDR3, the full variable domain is DTGVSQNPRHKITKRGQNVTFRCDPISEHNRLYWYRQTLGQGPEFLTYFQNEAQLEKSRLLSDRFSAERPKGSFSTLEIQRTEQGDSAMYLCASSFAPNTEAFFGQGTRLTVV.

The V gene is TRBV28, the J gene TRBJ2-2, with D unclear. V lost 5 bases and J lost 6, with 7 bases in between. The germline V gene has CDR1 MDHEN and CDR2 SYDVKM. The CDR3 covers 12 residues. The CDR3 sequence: CASSLRSGELFF. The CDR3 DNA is TGTGCCAGCAGTCTTCGATCCGGGGAGCTGTTTTTT. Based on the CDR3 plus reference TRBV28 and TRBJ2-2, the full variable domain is DVKVTQSSRYLVKRTGEKVFLECVQDMDHENMFWYRQDPGLGLRLIYFSYDVKMKEKGDIPEGYSVSREKKERFSLILESASTNQTSMYLCASSLRSGELFFGEGSRLTVL.

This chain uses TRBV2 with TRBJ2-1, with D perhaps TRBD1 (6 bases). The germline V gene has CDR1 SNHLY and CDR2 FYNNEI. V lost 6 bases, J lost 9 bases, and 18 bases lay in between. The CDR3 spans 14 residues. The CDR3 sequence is CASSITGRASEQFF. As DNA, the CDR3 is TGTGCCAGCAGCATTACAGGGCGGGCCAGTGAGCAGTTCTTC. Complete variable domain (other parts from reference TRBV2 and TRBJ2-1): EPEVTQTPSHQVTQMGQEVILRCVPISNHLYFYWYRQILGQKVEFLVSFYNNEISEKSEIFDDQFSVERPDGSNFTLKIRSTKLEDSAMYFCASSITGRASEQFFGPGTRLTVL.

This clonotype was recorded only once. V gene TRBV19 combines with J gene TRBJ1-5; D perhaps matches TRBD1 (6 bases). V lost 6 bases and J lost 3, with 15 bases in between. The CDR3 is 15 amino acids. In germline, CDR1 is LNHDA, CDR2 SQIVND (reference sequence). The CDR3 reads CASSRTGWVNQPQHF. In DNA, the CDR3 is TGTGCCAGTAGCCGAACAGGGTGGGTCAATCAGCCCCAGCATTTT.

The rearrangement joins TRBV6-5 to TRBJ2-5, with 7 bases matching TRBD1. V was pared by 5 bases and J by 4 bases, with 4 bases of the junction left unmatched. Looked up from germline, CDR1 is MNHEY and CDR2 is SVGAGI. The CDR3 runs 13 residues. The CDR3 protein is CASSATGRETQYF. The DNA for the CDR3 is TGTGCCAGCAGTGCGACAGGGAGAGAGACCCAGTACTTC.

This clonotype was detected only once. The CDR3 DNA follows: TGTGCCAGCAGCTTGGGTGGGGCTGCCTTCGGAGGCTACACCTTC. It is translated as CASSLGGAAFGGYTF. The chain joins TRBV5-4 to TRBJ1-2, with a tentative D call TRBD1 (5 bases). Trimming shortened V by 0 bases and J by 8 bases, and 17 bases separated the two germline ends. The germline V gene has CDR1 SGHNT and CDR2 YYREEE (reference sequence). This CDR3 spans 15 amino acids.

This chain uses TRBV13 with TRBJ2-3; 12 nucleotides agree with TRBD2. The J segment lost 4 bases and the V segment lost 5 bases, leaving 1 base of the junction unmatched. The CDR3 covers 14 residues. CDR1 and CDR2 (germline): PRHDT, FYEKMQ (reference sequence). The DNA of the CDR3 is TGTGCCAGCAGCAGGACTAGCGGGGCAGATACGCAGTATTTT. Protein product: CASSRTSGADTQYF. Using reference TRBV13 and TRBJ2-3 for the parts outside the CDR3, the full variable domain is AAGVIQSPRHLIKEKRETATLKCYPIPRHDTVYWYQQGPGQDPQFLISFYEKMQSDKGSIPDRFSAQQFSDYHSELNMSSLELGDSALYFCASSRTSGADTQYFGPGTRLTVL.

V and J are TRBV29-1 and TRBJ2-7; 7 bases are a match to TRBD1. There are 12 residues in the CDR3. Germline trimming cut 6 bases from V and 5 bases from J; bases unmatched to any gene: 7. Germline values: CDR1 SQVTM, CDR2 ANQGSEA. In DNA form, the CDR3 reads TGCAGCGTGGCCCCGGGACAGAACGAGCAGTACTTC. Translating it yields CSVAPGQNEQYF.

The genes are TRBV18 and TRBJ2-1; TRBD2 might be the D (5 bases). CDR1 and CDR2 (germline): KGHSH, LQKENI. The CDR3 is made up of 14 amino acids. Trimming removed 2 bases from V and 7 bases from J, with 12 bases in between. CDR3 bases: TGTGCCAGCTCACCAGGAATACTAGGGAATGAGCAGTTCTTC. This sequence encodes CASSPGILGNEQFF.

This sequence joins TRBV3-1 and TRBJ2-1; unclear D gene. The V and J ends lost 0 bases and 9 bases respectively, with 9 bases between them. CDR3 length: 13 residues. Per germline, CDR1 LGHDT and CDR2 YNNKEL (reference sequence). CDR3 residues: CASSQELSVEQFF. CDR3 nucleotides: TGTGCCAGCAGCCAAGAATTGTCTGTTGAGCAGTTCTTC.

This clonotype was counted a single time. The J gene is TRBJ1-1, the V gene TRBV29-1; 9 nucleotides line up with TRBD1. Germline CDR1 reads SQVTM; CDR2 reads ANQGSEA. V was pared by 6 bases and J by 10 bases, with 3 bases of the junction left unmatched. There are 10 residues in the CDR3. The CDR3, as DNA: TGCAGCGTGGGGACAGGGTCAGCTTTCTTT. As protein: CSVGTGSAFF.

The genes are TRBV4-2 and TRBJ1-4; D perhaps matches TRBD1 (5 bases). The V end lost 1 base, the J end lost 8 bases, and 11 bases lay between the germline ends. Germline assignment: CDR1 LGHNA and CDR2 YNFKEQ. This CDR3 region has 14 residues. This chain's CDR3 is CASSQGTRGEKLFF. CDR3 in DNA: TGTGCCAGCAGCCAAGGGACACGCGGGGAAAAACTGTTTTTT.

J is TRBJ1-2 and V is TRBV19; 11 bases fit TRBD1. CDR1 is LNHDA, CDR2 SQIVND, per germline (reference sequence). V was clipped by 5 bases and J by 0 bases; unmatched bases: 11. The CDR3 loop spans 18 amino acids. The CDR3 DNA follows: TGTGCCAGTAGTGCGGACACGGACAGGGGGCGGTCTAACTATGGCTACACCTTC. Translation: CASSADTDRGRSNYGYTF.

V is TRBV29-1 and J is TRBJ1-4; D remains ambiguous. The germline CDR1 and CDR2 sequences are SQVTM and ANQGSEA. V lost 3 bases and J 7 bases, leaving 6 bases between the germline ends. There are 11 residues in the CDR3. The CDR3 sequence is CSVDSGEKLFF. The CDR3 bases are TGCAGCGTTGACTCTGGTGAAAAACTGTTTTTT.

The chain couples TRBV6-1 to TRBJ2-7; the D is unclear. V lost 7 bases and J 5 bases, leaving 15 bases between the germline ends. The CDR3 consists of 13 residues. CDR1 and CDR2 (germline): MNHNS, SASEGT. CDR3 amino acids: CASTHGSANEQYF. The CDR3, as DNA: TGTGCCAGCACTCATGGGTCCGCTAACGAGCAGTACTTC.

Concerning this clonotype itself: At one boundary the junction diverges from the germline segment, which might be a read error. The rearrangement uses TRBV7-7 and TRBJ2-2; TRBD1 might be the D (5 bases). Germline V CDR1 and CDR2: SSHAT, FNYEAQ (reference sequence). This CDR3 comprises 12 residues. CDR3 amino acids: CASRAFTGELFF. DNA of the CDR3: TGTGCTAGCAGGGCTTTTACCGGGGAGCTGTTTTTT.

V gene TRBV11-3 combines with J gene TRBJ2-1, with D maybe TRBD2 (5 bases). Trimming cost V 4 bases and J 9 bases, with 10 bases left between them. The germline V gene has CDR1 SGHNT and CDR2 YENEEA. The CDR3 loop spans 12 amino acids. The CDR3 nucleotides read TGTGCCAGCAGCTCTCTAGCAAGTGAGCAGTTCTTC. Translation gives CASSSLASEQFF.

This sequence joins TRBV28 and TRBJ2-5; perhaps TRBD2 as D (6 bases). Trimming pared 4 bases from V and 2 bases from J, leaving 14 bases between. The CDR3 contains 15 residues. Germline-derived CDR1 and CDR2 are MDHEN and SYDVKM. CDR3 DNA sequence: TGTGCCAGCAGTTCGGGTGCGGCGGGACAAGAGACCCAGTACTTC. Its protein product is CASSSGAAGQETQYF.

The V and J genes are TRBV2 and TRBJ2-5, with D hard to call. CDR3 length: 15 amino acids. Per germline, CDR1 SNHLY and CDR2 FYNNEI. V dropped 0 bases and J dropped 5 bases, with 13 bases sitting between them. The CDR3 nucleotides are TGTGCCAGCAGTGAAGCCACAACTACCCAGGAGACCCAGTACTTC. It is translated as CASSEATTTQETQYF.

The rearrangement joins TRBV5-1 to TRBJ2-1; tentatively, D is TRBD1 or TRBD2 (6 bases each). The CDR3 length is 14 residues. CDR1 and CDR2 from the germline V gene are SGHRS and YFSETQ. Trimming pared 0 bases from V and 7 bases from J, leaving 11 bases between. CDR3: CASSLGRGGNEQFF. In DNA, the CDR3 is TGCGCCAGCAGCTTGGGCAGGGGAGGTAATGAGCAGTTCTTC. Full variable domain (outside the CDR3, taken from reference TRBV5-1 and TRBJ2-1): KAGVTQTPRYLIKTRGQQVTLSCSPISGHRSVSWYQQTPGQGLQFLFEYFSETQRNKGNFPGRFSGRQFSNSRSEMNVSTLELGDSALYLCASSLGRGGNEQFFGPGTRLTVL.